Each of the 12 T cell receptor beta chains below was sequenced from the same sample in a study of blood T cells in healthy people across ages (dated by TCRdb to between 2014 and 2016). Preparation of the library involved 5' RACE. The run used an Illumina HiSeq 2500. A second about 7 to 12 cycle PCR used a sample-barcoded 5' primer and a J-beta primer mix. TCRdb ran its own pipeline on the public reads, namely fastp trimming at Q25 and MiXCR clone calling, and kept in-frame beta chains. Here each entry gathers all rows of one CDR3 protein and keeps the most common genes and DNA. This sample holds roughly 2 million distinct CDR3 sequences; about 50% were observed only once. Approximately 2.1% of the sample is in the top ten clones. The specimen was blood. These receptors all stem from a middle-aged woman in good health.

The chain joins TRBV7-9 to TRBJ2-4, with 11 bases matching TRBD1. The CDR3 is 16 amino acids. V lost 5 bases, J lost 10 bases, and 13 bases stayed unmatched. The germline CDR1 and CDR2 sequences are SEHNR and FQNEAQ (reference sequence). The CDR3 DNA reads TGTGCCAGCAGCCAAAAGGACAGGGGGCGGTTGACTATTCAGTACTTC. It translates to CASSQKDRGRLTIQYF. Filled out from reference TRBV7-9 and TRBJ2-4, the complete variable domain reads DTGVSQNPRHKITKRGQNVTFRCDPISEHNRLYWYRQTLGQGPEFLTYFQNEAQLEKSRLLSDRFSAERPKGSFSTLEIQRTEQGDSAMYLCASSQKDRGRLTIQYFGAGTRLSVL.

The table lists this clonotype with many counts. The chain joins TRBV4-3 to TRBJ2-3, with no clear D. The J call is in doubt because the DNA end fits TRBJ2-5 better. Germline CDR1 is LGHNA and CDR2 is YSLEER. This CDR3 region has 12 residues. This CDR3 reads CASSQVGGTQYF. The CDR3 region has the DNA TGCGCCAGCAGCCAAGTTGGTGGTACCCAGTACTTC.

The chain links TRBV9 to TRBJ2-5, with 10 bases fitting TRBD1. After removal of 1 base from V and 4 bases from J, the junction contained 7 bases not matched to a gene. The CDR3 runs 16 residues. The germline CDR1 and CDR2 sequences are SGDLS and YYNGEE. CDR3 DNA: TGTGCCAGCAGCGTATCGGGTGGGACAGGGGTAGAGACCCAGTACTTC. This encodes CASSVSGGTGVETQYF.

The chain couples TRBV19 to TRBJ2-1; the D gene is possibly TRBD2 (6 bases). CDR1 is LNHDA and CDR2 is SQIVND in the germline V gene (reference sequence). The CDR3 contains 18 residues. The V end lost 2 bases, the J end lost 0 bases, and 17 bases lay between the germline ends. The DNA for the CDR3 is TGTGCCAGTAGTATAAGTCCAGCGGGTTCTAGCTCCTACAATGAGCAGTTCTTC. This gives the protein CASSISPAGSSSYNEQFF. The variable domain in full, with the rest retrieved from reference TRBV19 and TRBJ2-1, is DGGITQSPKYLFRKEGQNVTLSCEQNLNHDAMYWYRQDPGQGLRLIYYSQIVNDFQKGDIAEGYSVSREKKESFPLTVTSAQKNPTAFYLCASSISPAGSSSYNEQFFGPGTRLTVL.

V is TRBV11-1 and J is TRBJ2-1, with TRBD2 matching over 8 bases. This CDR3 spans 14 amino acids. Looked up from germline, CDR1 is SGHAT and CDR2 is FQDESV (reference sequence). V lost 5 bases, J lost 5 bases, and 5 bases stayed unmatched. The CDR3 DNA reads as TGTGCCAGCAGCGCCGGGGGGGGGCACAATGAGCAGTTCTTC. This encodes CASSAGGGHNEQFF.

This clonotype was seen only a few times. The chain joins TRBV5-1 to TRBJ2-3; D remains unclear. V was pared by 3 bases and J by 7 bases, with 9 bases between. The germline V gene encodes CDR1 SGHRS and CDR2 YFSETQ. This CDR3 has 12 residues. The CDR3 reads CASSSGHHTQYF. CDR3 in DNA: TGCGCCAGCAGCTCGGGCCACCATACGCAGTATTTT.

The chain links TRBV9 to TRBJ1-3; D gene unclear. The CDR3 has 16 residues. Germline V gene data show CDR1 as SGDLS and CDR2 as YYNGEE. The V gene lost 0 bases and the J gene lost 0 bases, with 10 bases spanning the gap. The CDR3 is CASSVAGVFSGNTIYF. As DNA, the CDR3 is TGTGCCAGCAGCGTAGCTGGGGTCTTCTCTGGAAACACCATATATTTT.

This chain links TRBV7-2 with TRBJ1-6; D gene unclear. Per germline, CDR1 SGHTA and CDR2 FQGNSA. The CDR3 runs to 17 residues. Trimming left V 5 bases short and J 9 bases short, with 23 bases between. CDR3 sequence reads: CASSLLGGVGTFSPLHF. Here the CDR3 DNA reads TGTGCCAGCAGCCTTCTTGGTGGGGTCGGAACTTTTTCACCCCTCCACTTT.

A single count supports this clonotype. The rearrangement uses TRBV11-2 and TRBJ2-1; 7 bases map to TRBD1. Germline values: CDR1 SGHAT, CDR2 FQNNGV. The CDR3 totals 15 residues. Trimming removed 4 bases from V and 4 bases from J; junction bases left unmatched: 7. The CDR3 DNA follows: TGTGCCAGCAGCTCAACAGGGGTAGGGTACAATGAGCAGTTCTTC. It specifies CASSSTGVGYNEQFF.

V usage is TRBV24-1 and J usage is TRBJ1-4; D is ambiguous. The CDR3 extends over 14 amino acids. V dropped 3 bases and J dropped 5 bases, with 9 bases sitting between them. The germline V gene encodes CDR1 KGHDR and CDR2 SFDVKD. Here the CDR3 reads CATSDRVSNEKLFF. CDR3 in DNA: TGTGCCACCAGTGATCGGGTTTCCAATGAAAAACTGTTTTTT.

The rearrangement links TRBV3-1 to TRBJ2-7; D perhaps matches TRBD1 (6 bases). The CDR3 length is 17 residues. Trimming shortened V by 4 bases and J by 3 bases, and 22 bases separated the two germline ends. Per the germline V gene, CDR1 is LGHDT and CDR2 is YNNKEL (reference sequence). The CDR3 reads CASSLGAGPSGIYEQYF. The CDR3, as DNA: TGTGCCAGCAGCCTGGGGGCAGGCCCATCCGGGATCTACGAGCAGTACTTC.

This rearrangement joins TRBV6-2 or TRBV6-3 to TRBJ2-7; D not resolved. The germline V gene encodes CDR1 MNHEY and CDR2 SVGEGT. The CDR3 sequence is 13 residues long. Trimming stripped 0 bases from V and 9 bases from J, with 12 bases between. The CDR3 loop reads CASSYSSLLGQYF. In nucleotides, the CDR3 is TGTGCCAGCAGTTACTCCTCCCTCCTCGGGCAGTACTTC.